This T cell receptor (beta chain) was identified in a study of CD8 T cells in ankylosing spondylitis. Comments on this clonotype: Its antigen is undetermined.

Study observations and caveats: The clones that were linked to disease were reported to be significantly enriched in matched synovial fluid samples from ankylosing spondylitis patients. There was a TCR beta motif, made of 7 or 8 highly homologous variants, that appeared characteristic of ankylosing spondylitis blood.

V lost 0 bases and J 5 bases, leaving 12 bases between the germline ends. The CDR3 loop spans 14 amino acids. Per the germline V gene, CDR1 is SGHRS and CDR2 is YFSETQ. Libraries of TCR beta came from quantitative 5'-RACE with molecular barcodes. TCRdb processed the 5' RACE reads anew with MiXCR; each CDR3 protein has one entry. Of 26,000 or so distinct CDR3 sequences listed, 7.9% are singletons. This receptor was taken from a male donor with ankylosing spondylitis or in good health (not recorded which). The J gene is TRBJ2-7, the V gene TRBV5-1; D gene ambiguous. Sequencing input: blood. The CDR3 loop is CASSLVDSLDEQYF. Written as DNA, the CDR3 is TGCGCCAGCAGCTTGGTTGATTCGCTGGACGAGCAGTACTTC.